This T cell receptor beta chain was found in a study of blood T cell repertoires in COVID-19. Study-level background: T cells, B-cell-depleted T cells, or PBMCs provided the cDNA or gDNA that served as material.

V was trimmed by 2 bases and J by 3 bases, leaving 23 bases between them. Germline V lookup: CDR1 LNHNV, CDR2 YYDKDF (reference sequence). The CDR3 runs to 20 residues. A COVID-19 case was met by exposed participants within 2 weeks before study entry. Here immunoSEQ multiplex PCR was the method, and the copy in TCRdb shows in-frame clones only, minus some. The sample consists of 110,000 to 150,000 clones, roughly 80% of them appearing once. This TCR was recovered from a woman aged 18 to 35 who had been exposed to COVID-19. The sample comprised PBMCs or T cells enriched from blood (not recorded which). The chain joins TRBV15 to TRBJ1-6; D possibly corresponds to TRBD1 (6 bases). The DNA for the CDR3 is TGTGCCACCAGCAGAAACCCCCGGTCACAGGGAGAACGCTATAATTCACCCCTCCACTTT. Its protein is CATSRNPRSQGERYNSPLHF.